This T cell receptor beta chain came from a study of shared clonotypes between healthy human individuals. Assay execution took place at the deep level. Each subset's genomic DNA was shared equally among a number of immunoSEQ plates. Some clones are missing from TCRdb's copy, which holds only in-frame ones; the method was immunoSEQ multiplex PCR. This sample yields about 730,000 clones, of which 72% are seen a single time; under 2% belongs to the top ten. Findings of the study overall: Naive subsets, compared against memory subsets, generally had larger estimated richness values.

The CDR3 is made up of 15 amino acids. The germline gives CDR1 KGHSH, CDR2 LQKENI. Trimming stripped 0 bases from V and 7 bases from J, with 12 bases between. This clone showed up just a few times. Its target is not known. This receptor was obtained from a woman aged 25 to 45 in good health. This sequence joins TRBV18 and TRBJ1-4; D remains unclear. Material for sequencing was memory CD4+ T cells sorted from blood. As for subset: CD45RA-negative fraction. The CDR3 loop reads CASSPPSLAGEKLFF. The CDR3, as DNA: TGTGCCAGCTCACCACCCAGCTTAGCGGGTGAAAAACTGTTTTTT.